The 27 T cell receptor beta chains given below trace back to one sample, sequenced in a study of post-analysis software for immune sequencing data. The study, taken as a whole, reports: Among 5 or 6 TRBV segments more frequent in patients than controls were TRBV5-6, TRBV5-1 and TRBV20-1.

No cognate antigen is known for these TCRs. Unique molecular identifiers were present in the TCR beta cDNA libraries. One entry per CDR3 protein results from TCRdb running MiXCR on the PCR reads. In the table there are hundreds of thousands of distinct CDR3 sequences, approximately 57% of which are singletons. Input material: blood. The receptors originated from a girl between 10 and 17 years old with multiple sclerosis.

On this clonotype: Mismatch with germline at one junction end may stem from a read error. The chain has TRBV29-1 and TRBJ2-1, with TRBD1 matching over 10 bases. Germline V gives CDR1 SQVTM, CDR2 ANQGSEA. The CDR3 length is 13 residues. The CDR3 spells CSAERGTGDEQFF. CDR3 DNA: TGCAGCGCTGAACGTGGGACAGGGGATGAGCAGTTCTTC.

The chain has TRBV15 and TRBJ2-7; TRBD1 matches at 9 bases. After removal of 3 bases from V and 2 bases from J, the junction contained 5 bases not matched to a gene. The CDR3 has 15 residues. Germline assignment: CDR1 LNHNV and CDR2 YYDKDF (reference sequence). DNA for the CDR3: TGTGCCACCAGCAGTACCGGGACAGGGCCCTACGAGCAGTACTTC. Translation gives CATSSTGTGPYEQYF.

The chain couples TRBV6-5 to TRBJ2-7, with 10 bases fitting TRBD1. From germline, CDR1 is MNHEY and CDR2 SVGAGI. J lost 2 bases, V lost 5 bases, and 6 bases had no gene match. This CDR3 has 15 amino acids. The CDR3 coding sequence is TGTGCCAGCAGTGACCCGGGACAGGGGCCCTACGAGCAGTACTTC. It yields the protein CASSDPGQGPYEQYF.

The V gene is TRBV27, the J gene TRBJ1-1; D uncertain. The V gene lost 3 bases and the J gene lost 14 bases, with 25 bases spanning the gap. The CDR3 is 15 residues long. Looked up from germline, CDR1 is MNHEY and CDR2 is SMNVEV (reference sequence). CDR3 residues: CASSFQRVGYNEQFF. CDR3 sequence (DNA): TGTGCCAGCAGTTTCCAGAGGGTGGGGTACAATGAGCAGTTCTTT.

Details on this clonotype: The junction shows a germline mismatch at one end, possibly a read error. V usage is TRBV12-3 or TRBV12-4 and J usage is TRBJ1-2; no firm D call. The length of the CDR3 is 14 residues. DNA for the CDR3: TGTGCCGGCAGCCCCCTCGGTCGTAACTATGGCTACACCTTC. Its translation: CAGSPLGRNYGYTF.

The chain couples TRBV3-1 to TRBJ2-6, with D perhaps TRBD2 (5 bases). V gave up 4 bases and J gave up 0 bases, with 13 bases separating them. Germline lookup yields CDR1 LGHDT and CDR2 YNNKEL (reference sequence). The CDR3 has 17 amino acids. The CDR3 is CASSPRAVSSGANVLTF. CDR3 coding DNA: TGTGCCAGCAGCCCGAGGGCAGTTAGCTCTGGGGCCAACGTCCTGACTTTC.

This clonotype was detected a few times. The rearrangement uses TRBV29-1 and TRBJ1-1; D call uncertain. Germline assignment: CDR1 SQVTM and CDR2 ANQGSEA. V shed 7 bases and J shed 1 base, with 13 bases lying between them. This CDR3 is 13 amino acids long. CDR3 residues: CSARRNWNTEAFF. CDR3 nucleotides: TGCAGCGCCCGACGAAACTGGAACACTGAAGCTTTCTTT.

The genes are TRBV11-2 and TRBJ2-6; D possibly corresponds to TRBD2 (5 bases). Germline values: CDR1 SGHAT, CDR2 FQNNGV. With 2 bases removed from V and 0 bases from J, the gap between germline ends came to 14 bases. This CDR3 is 18 amino acids long. This chain's CDR3 is CASSLRASSYSGANVLTF. CDR3 in DNA: TGTGCCAGCAGCTTACGGGCTAGCTCTTACTCTGGGGCCAACGTCCTGACTTTC. The full variable domain, in which reference TRBV11-2 and TRBJ2-6 provide the parts outside the CDR3, is EAGVAQSPRYKIIEKRQSVAFWCNPISGHATLYWYQQILGQGPKLLIQFQNNGVVDDSQLPKDRFSAERLKGVDSTLKIQPAKLEDSAVYLCASSLRASSYSGANVLTFGAGSRLTVL.

This rearrangement joins TRBV5-1 to TRBJ1-1, with D maybe TRBD1 (6 bases). Germline values: CDR1 SGHRS, CDR2 YFSETQ. This CDR3 is built from 15 residues. Trimming took 4 bases from V and 6 from J, leaving 19 bases between them. Written as DNA, the CDR3 is TGCGCCAGCAGCCCCCAAGTAGGGGGAGGTTCTGAAGCTTTCTTT. This sequence encodes CASSPQVGGGSEAFF.

The chain carries TRBV24-1 and TRBJ1-2, with TRBD1 as a possible D gene (5 bases). Trimming took off 4 bases at V and 2 bases at J, with 7 bases between the two ends. CDR1 and CDR2 (germline): KGHDR, SFDVKD. The CDR3 contains 13 residues. The DNA for the CDR3 is TGTGCCACCAGTGAGAAGGGGAACTATGGCTACACCTTC. Translation: CATSEKGNYGYTF.

This rearrangement joins TRBV12-3 or TRBV12-4 to TRBJ1-5; tentatively, D is TRBD1 (5 bases). This CDR3 is built from 14 residues. V lost 5 bases and J lost 4, with 12 bases in between. CDR3 in DNA: TGTGCCAGCAGTCCCCGGGCAGGGAATCAGCCCCAGCATTTT. Its protein is CASSPRAGNQPQHF.

This clonotype was counted only a few times. This chain links TRBV29-1 with TRBJ2-7; D uncertain. Trimming removed 2 bases from V and 0 bases from J, with 5 bases in between. This CDR3 spans 12 amino acids. Per germline, CDR1 SQVTM and CDR2 ANQGSEA. The CDR3 region is CSVEQASYEQYF. CDR3 bases: TGCAGCGTTGAACAGGCCTCCTACGAGCAGTACTTC.

The chain is built from TRBV7-3 and TRBJ2-7; a possible D gene is TRBD1 (5 bases). Trimming took off 8 bases at V and 9 bases at J, with 23 bases between the two ends. This CDR3 is 14 amino acids long. Germline V gene data show CDR1 as SGHTA and CDR2 as FQGTGA. For the CDR3, the DNA is TGTGCCAGCGCCCTGACGGCGGTGGATCAGGGGCAGTACTTC. It translates to CASALTAVDQGQYF.

The rearrangement links TRBV29-1 to TRBJ2-5, with a tentative D call TRBD2 (6 bases). Trimming took 3 bases from V and 2 from J, leaving 13 bases between them. The CDR3 is 14 residues long. Germline V gene sequence: CDR1 SQVTM, CDR2 ANQGSEA. The CDR3 DNA sequence: TGCAGCGTTGAGGGGGGTGGATGGCAAGAGACCCAGTACTTC. Translating it yields CSVEGGGWQETQYF.

This sequence joins TRBV9 and TRBJ2-3; TRBD2 matches 8 bases. The CDR3 consists of 15 residues. The J segment lost 0 bases and the V segment lost 2 bases, leaving 2 bases of the junction unmatched. Per the germline V gene, CDR1 is SGDLS and CDR2 is YYNGEE. The CDR3 is CASSVQRGSTDTQYF. DNA of the CDR3: TGTGCCAGCAGCGTCCAGCGGGGGAGCACAGATACGCAGTATTTT.

In this sample, this clonotype turned up a few times. This rearrangement joins TRBV7-2 to TRBJ2-5; 7 bases agree with TRBD2. The CDR3 length is 14 residues. The germline gives CDR1 SGHTA, CDR2 FQGNSA. V dropped 4 bases and J dropped 11; count of bases not matched to a gene: 13. The CDR3 region is CASSWGVAGDEQYF. CDR3 DNA: TGTGCCAGCAGCTGGGGGGTAGCGGGCGATGAGCAGTACTTC. The full variable domain, with the rest looked up from reference TRBV7-2 and TRBJ2-5, is GAGVSQSPSNKVTEKGKDVELRCDPISGHTALYWYRQSLGQGLEFLIYFQGNSAPDKSGLPSDRFSAERTGGSVSTLTIQRTQQEDSAVYLCASSWGVAGDEQYFGPGTRLLVL.

The table lists this clonotype with a few counts. This chain links TRBV7-3 with TRBJ2-3; no firm D call. There are 14 residues in the CDR3. Looked up from germline, CDR1 is SGHTA and CDR2 is FQGTGA. V lost 0 bases and J 3 bases, leaving 7 bases between the germline ends. The CDR3 DNA reads TGTGCCAGCAGCTTAACGGCCGTTACAGATACGCAGTATTTT. It translates to CASSLTAVTDTQYF.

This clonotype was seen only a few times. The gene calls are TRBV6-6 and TRBJ1-2; 9 positions match TRBD1. Trimming took 6 bases from V and 8 from J; bases not matched to a gene: 4. The CDR3 has 12 amino acids. CDR1 is MNHNY, CDR2 SVGAGI, per germline (reference sequence). The chain's CDR3 is CASRMDRGGYTF. The DNA of the CDR3 is TGTGCCAGCAGGATGGACAGGGGAGGCTACACCTTC.

In its sample, this clonotype was seen a few times. V and J are TRBV5-1 and TRBJ2-1, with D hard to call. Trimming stripped 4 bases from V and 0 bases from J, with 11 bases between. CDR3 size: 15 residues. The germline gives CDR1 SGHRS, CDR2 YFSETQ. The CDR3 is CASSVADSSYNEQFF. The CDR3 DNA sequence: TGCGCCAGCAGCGTAGCAGATAGCTCCTACAATGAGCAGTTCTTC.

V is TRBV6-5 and J is TRBJ2-2, with 10 bases that match TRBD2. Per germline, CDR1 MNHEY and CDR2 SVGAGI. The CDR3 contains 18 residues. With 4 bases clipped from V and 0 bases from J, the junction kept 8 bases outside the gene matches. CDR3 DNA sequence: TGTGCCAGCAGTTCTGGAACTAGCGGGATCTCGAACACCGGGGAGCTGTTTTTT. This sequence encodes CASSSGTSGISNTGELFF.

CDR3 DNA sequence: TGTGCCAGCAGCACCCCGGGACTAGCGGGAGGGACCCAGTACTTC. This encodes CASSTPGLAGGTQYF. The chain uses TRBV28 and TRBJ2-5; 15 positions match TRBD2. Germline V lookup: CDR1 MDHEN, CDR2 SYDVKM. J gave up 7 bases and V 6 bases, and 6 bases lay outside the gene matches. This CDR3 comprises 15 residues.

CDR3 loop: CASSTGDSTDTQYF. The CDR3 coding sequence is TGTGCCAGCAGCACAGGGGACAGCACAGATACGCAGTATTTT. This chain links TRBV2 with TRBJ2-3, with 7 positions matching TRBD1. Germline trimming cut 6 bases from V and 0 bases from J; bases unmatched to any gene: 3. The CDR3 extends over 14 amino acids. Germline assignment: CDR1 SNHLY and CDR2 FYNNEI.

The chain is built from TRBV20-1 and TRBJ2-7; D gene uncertain. CDR1 is DFQATT, CDR2 SNEGSKA, per germline (reference sequence). This CDR3 comprises 14 residues. Trimming left V 0 bases short and J 3 bases short, with 12 bases between. The CDR3 nucleotides are TGCAGTGCTAGAGACCGCCTAGGAATCTACGAGCAGTACTTC. This gives the protein CSARDRLGIYEQYF.

The chain is built from TRBV7-2 and TRBJ2-1, with D tentatively TRBD1 or TRBD2 (5 bases each). The V and J ends lost 5 bases and 10 bases respectively, with 21 bases between them. CDR1 is SGHTA, CDR2 FQGNSA, per germline. The CDR3 runs to 15 residues. The CDR3 protein is CASSIRGGSYGEQFF. The CDR3 DNA reads as TGTGCCAGCAGCATCCGGGGCGGGTCCTACGGGGAGCAGTTCTTC.

The chain combines TRBV7-3 with TRBJ2-7; 7 bases fit TRBD2. Germline CDR1 and CDR2: SGHTA and FQGTGA. The CDR3 sequence is 13 residues long. V lost 3 bases and J lost 5; bases outside the gene matches: 4. Written as DNA, the CDR3 is TGTGCCAGCAGCTTCGGCGGGGGAGACGAGCAGTACTTC. This translates into CASSFGGGDEQYF.

The chain recombines TRBV15 with TRBJ2-1; 9 bases are a match to TRBD1. The J call may be in error: the DNA end matches TRBJ2-7 better. The CDR3 sequence is 22 residues long. The germline gives CDR1 LNHNV, CDR2 YYDKDF (reference sequence). The CDR3 loop reads CATSRDPTNRDRVPYYSYEQYF. The CDR3 bases are TGTGCCACCAGCAGAGATCCTACCAACCGGGACAGGGTTCCATACTACTCCTACGAGCAGTACTTC.

This clonotype was counted once. The rearrangement links TRBV25-1 to TRBJ2-1; no definite D call. The V gene lost 7 bases and the J gene lost 4 bases, with 5 bases spanning the gap. The CDR3 runs 11 residues. Germline lookup yields CDR1 MGHDK and CDR2 SYGVNS. CDR3 nucleotides: TGTGCCAGCATGAAGTACAATGAGCAGTTCTTC. It is translated as CASMKYNEQFF.